This is a list of T cell receptor beta chains from one sample in a study of CD8+CD57+ T cells in acquired aplastic anemia. TCRdb reanalysed the reads using MiXCR and keeps one entry per CDR3 protein. The data show about 220,000 distinct CDR3 sequences, with roughly 35% seen just once and 0.95% to 1.2% held by the top ten. The sample taken for sequencing was sorted CD4+, CD8+, or CD8+CD57+ T cells (not recorded which) from PBMCs. Source of these receptors: a human donor in good health, serving as a control. Both conserved end residues are part of each CDR3.

v_call: TRBV10-3; j_call: TRBJ2-3; cdr3_aa: CAIGTSGGVTDTQYF
v_call: TRBV7-2; j_call: TRBJ1-2; cdr3_aa: CASSLWDWDGYTF
v_call: TRBV20-1; j_call: TRBJ2-7; cdr3_aa: CSARAPGEGPYEQYF
v_call: TRBV6-5; j_call: TRBJ2-7; cdr3_aa: CASTTGGASYEQYF
v_call: TRBV6-1; j_call: TRBJ2-1; cdr3_aa: CASSTQQGGAFNEQFF
v_call: TRBV6-5; j_call: TRBJ1-1; cdr3_aa: CASSPQGPNTEAFF
v_call: TRBV5-4; j_call: TRBJ2-5; cdr3_aa: CASKLAGGLMETQYF
v_call: TRBV10-3; j_call: TRBJ2-5; cdr3_aa: CAIIPRGEETQYF
v_call: TRBV19; j_call: TRBJ2-1; cdr3_aa: CASSWGPYSYNEQFF
v_call: TRBV19; j_call: TRBJ1-2; cdr3_aa: CASTQTGGPPNYGYTF
v_call: TRBV4-1; j_call: TRBJ2-2; cdr3_aa: CASSHELGLAGVYTGELFF
v_call: TRBV14; j_call: TRBJ1-2; cdr3_aa: CASSQGALLYYGYTF
v_call: TRBV24-1; j_call: TRBJ2-7; cdr3_aa: CATSDSGQAIDEEQYF
v_call: TRBV20-1; j_call: TRBJ1-6; cdr3_aa: CSARDDIGGRNSPLHF
v_call: TRBV3-1; j_call: TRBJ2-7; cdr3_aa: CASSQGIYEQYF
v_call: TRBV6-1; j_call: TRBJ1-5; cdr3_aa: CASSEQGDEPQHF
v_call: TRBV29-1; j_call: TRBJ1-1; cdr3_aa: CSVNTIINTEAFF
v_call: TRBV7-9; j_call: TRBJ1-5; cdr3_aa: CASSFMGSNQPQHF
v_call: TRBV6-1; j_call: TRBJ2-1; cdr3_aa: CASSLTSRTAYNEQFF
v_call: TRBV2; j_call: TRBJ1-1; cdr3_aa: CASKKAGAGNTEAFF
v_call: TRBV4-1; j_call: TRBJ2-7; cdr3_aa: CASSLGTGIGIYEQYF
v_call: TRBV10-3; j_call: TRBJ1-1; cdr3_aa: CAISEWNTEAFF
v_call: TRBV30; j_call: TRBJ2-3; cdr3_aa: CAWSSRDTQYF
v_call: TRBV30; j_call: TRBJ1-6; cdr3_aa: CAYDAGRGYSPLHF
v_call: TRBV6-1; j_call: TRBJ1-5; cdr3_aa: CASRDHRPQHF
v_call: TRBV5-4; j_call: TRBJ2-3; cdr3_aa: CASSSLAGGITDTQYF
v_call: TRBV20-1; j_call: TRBJ1-4; cdr3_aa: CSPSTATNEKLFF
v_call: TRBV19; j_call: TRBJ1-2; cdr3_aa: CASSPGVTDGYTF
v_call: TRBV29-1; j_call: TRBJ2-5; cdr3_aa: CSVAGGQETQYF
v_call: TRBV7-9; j_call: TRBJ1-1; cdr3_aa: CASSQRHTEAFF
v_call: TRBV27; j_call: TRBJ2-1; cdr3_aa: CASSLRRDHNEQFF
v_call: TRBV19; j_call: TRBJ2-7; cdr3_aa: CASSQQGGEEQYF
v_call: TRBV3-1; j_call: TRBJ2-7; cdr3_aa: CASSQDWSYEQYF
v_call: TRBV15; j_call: TRBJ2-7; cdr3_aa: CATSRSGTDADEQYF
v_call: TRBV7-2; j_call: TRBJ2-5; cdr3_aa: CASSLGSAGTQYF
v_call: TRBV20-1; j_call: TRBJ1-2; cdr3_aa: CSARYQGGAGYTF
v_call: TRBV7-2; j_call: TRBJ1-2; cdr3_aa: CASSLAASDYGYTF
v_call: TRBV12-3/TRBV12-4; j_call: TRBJ1-6; cdr3_aa: CASSYSGNSPLHF
v_call: TRBV5-5; j_call: TRBJ2-5; cdr3_aa: CASSFGTRGGETQYF
v_call: TRBV7-2; j_call: TRBJ2-7; cdr3_aa: CASSFQGSYEQYF
v_call: TRBV15; j_call: TRBJ2-7; cdr3_aa: CATSRDAGDEQYF
v_call: TRBV2; j_call: TRBJ2-7; cdr3_aa: CASSKTGFSYEQYF
v_call: TRBV2; j_call: TRBJ2-7; cdr3_aa: CASSPRGGYEQYF
v_call: TRBV5-1; j_call: TRBJ2-7; cdr3_aa: CASSVAGHETYEQYF